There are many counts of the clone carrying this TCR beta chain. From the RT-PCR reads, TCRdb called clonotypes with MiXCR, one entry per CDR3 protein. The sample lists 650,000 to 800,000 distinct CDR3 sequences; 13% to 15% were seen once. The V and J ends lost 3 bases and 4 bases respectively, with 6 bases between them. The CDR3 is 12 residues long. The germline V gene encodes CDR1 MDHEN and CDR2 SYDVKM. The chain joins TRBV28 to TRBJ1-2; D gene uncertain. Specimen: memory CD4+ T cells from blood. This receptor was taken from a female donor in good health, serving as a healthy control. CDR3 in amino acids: CASSFGSYGYTF. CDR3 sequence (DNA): TGTGCCAGCAGTTTTGGAAGCTATGGCTACACCTTC.